This TCR beta chain was sequenced for a study of Tregs in tolerant kidney transplant recipients. Study-wide points: Tregs expanded with activated donor B cells seemed most donor-specific. Validation in larger populations is needed because few patients were studied. Changing PCR primers prevented nucleotide comparison between some patients' samples.

To note about this clone: Its specificity is unknown.

The protocol was immunoSEQ multiplex PCR, while the TCRdb copy is restricted to in-frame clones and leaves out a portion. The table has roughly 69,000 clones, 85% to 90% seen once. V was pared by 3 bases and J by 5 bases, with 13 bases between. Germline CDR1 is MNHNS and CDR2 is SASEGT. CDR3 length: 14 residues. Unstimulated regulatory T cells (CD4+CD25+CD127-), CD4+CD25- non-regulatory cells, CD4 and CD8 cells were FACS-sorted from thawed PBMCs. The clonotype originates from a human donor who received a combined kidney and bone marrow transplant. The chain employs TRBV6-1 and TRBJ1-1; D not certain. This material consisted of CD4+ T cells from blood, taken before the transplant. CDR3 DNA: TGTGCCAGCAGTGAGGTTCGGGTTGGTACTGAAGCTTTCTTT. It codes for CASSEVRVGTEAFF.